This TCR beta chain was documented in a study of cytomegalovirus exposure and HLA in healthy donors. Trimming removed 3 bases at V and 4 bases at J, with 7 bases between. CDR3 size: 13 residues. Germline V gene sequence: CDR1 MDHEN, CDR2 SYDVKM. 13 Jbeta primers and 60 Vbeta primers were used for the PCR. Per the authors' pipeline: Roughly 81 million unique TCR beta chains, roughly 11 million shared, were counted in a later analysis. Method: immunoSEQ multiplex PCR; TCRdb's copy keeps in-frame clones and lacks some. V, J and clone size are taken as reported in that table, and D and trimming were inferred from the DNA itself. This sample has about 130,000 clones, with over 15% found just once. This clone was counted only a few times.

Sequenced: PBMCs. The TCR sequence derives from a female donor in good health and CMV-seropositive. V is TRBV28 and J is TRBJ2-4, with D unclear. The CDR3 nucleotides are TGTGCCAGCAGTTTGATCGCGAAAAACATTCAGTACTTC. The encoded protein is CASSLIAKNIQYF.